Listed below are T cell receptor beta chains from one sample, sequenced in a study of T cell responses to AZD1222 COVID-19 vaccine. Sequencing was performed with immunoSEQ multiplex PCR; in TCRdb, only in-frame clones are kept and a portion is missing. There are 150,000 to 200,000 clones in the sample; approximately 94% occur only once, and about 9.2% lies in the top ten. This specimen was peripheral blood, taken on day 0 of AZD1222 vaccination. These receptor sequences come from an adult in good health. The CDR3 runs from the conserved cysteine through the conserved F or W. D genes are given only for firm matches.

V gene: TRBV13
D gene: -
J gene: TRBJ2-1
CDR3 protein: CASSLAGNEQFF

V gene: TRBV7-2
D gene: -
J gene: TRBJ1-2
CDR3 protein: CASSLVGHGYTF

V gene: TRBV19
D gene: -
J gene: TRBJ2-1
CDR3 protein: CASSSARRIIHNEQFF

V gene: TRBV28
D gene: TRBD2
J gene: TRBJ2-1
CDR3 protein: CASSLLSGSVSNEQFF

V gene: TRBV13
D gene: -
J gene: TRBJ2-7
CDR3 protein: CASSSDRSSYEQYF

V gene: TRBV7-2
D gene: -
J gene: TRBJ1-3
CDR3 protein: CASSPQGTTIYF

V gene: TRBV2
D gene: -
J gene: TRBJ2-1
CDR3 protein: CASRGADSVRYGEQFF

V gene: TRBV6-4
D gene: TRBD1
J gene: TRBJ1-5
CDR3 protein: CASSGGTATGNQPQHF

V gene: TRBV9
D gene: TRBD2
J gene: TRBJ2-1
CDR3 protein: CASSVAQVAGDNEQFF

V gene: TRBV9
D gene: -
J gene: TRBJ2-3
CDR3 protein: CASSSGTALSTDTQYF

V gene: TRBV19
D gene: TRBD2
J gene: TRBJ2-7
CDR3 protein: CASKSSGRHEQYF

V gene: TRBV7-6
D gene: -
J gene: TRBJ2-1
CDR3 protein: CASSSDLSSYNEQFF

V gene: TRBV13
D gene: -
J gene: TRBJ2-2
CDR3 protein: CASAWGIDTGELFF

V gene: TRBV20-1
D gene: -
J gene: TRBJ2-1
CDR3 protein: CSARLAGEQFF

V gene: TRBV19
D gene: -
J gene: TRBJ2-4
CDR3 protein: CASSIQGLAKNIQYF

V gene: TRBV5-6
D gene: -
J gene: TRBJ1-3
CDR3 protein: CASSLGGGNTIYF

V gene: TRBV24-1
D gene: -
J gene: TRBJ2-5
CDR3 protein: CATSDSKDSRSLSQYF

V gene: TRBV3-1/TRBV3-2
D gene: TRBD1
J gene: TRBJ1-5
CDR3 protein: CASSQTGGENQPQHF

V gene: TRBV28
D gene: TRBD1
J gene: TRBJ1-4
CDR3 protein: CASSLSPRQGQANEKLFF

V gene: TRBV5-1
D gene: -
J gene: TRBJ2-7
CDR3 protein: CASSRGTNSYEQYF